This T cell receptor beta chain derives from a study of human T cells and chemical hapten exposure. Trimming took off 4 bases at V and 4 bases at J, with 17 bases between the two ends. CDR3 length equals 15 residues. Germline assignment: CDR1 SGHDT and CDR2 YYEEEE. Stated time point: patch test 1, 2 weeks after DPC sensitization. The sample's treatment: therapeutic diphenylcyclopropenone sensitization with weekly scalp DPC. Blood draws came first, before each patch test. It was unfractionated whole blood from which total RNA was extracted. General study points: Unchanged with DPC sensitization were TCRs above 1 in 1000 frequency.

Worth noting for this clonotype: Its target is unknown.

One entry per CDR3 protein results from TCRdb running MiXCR on the RACE reads. The table shows approximately 110,000 distinct CDR3 sequences, with about 10% occurring only once. The V and J genes are TRBV5-6 and TRBJ1-2; D ambiguous. This receptor was identified in a woman in her thirties or forties with alopecia areata. Some clones in this sample may be carry-over from other donors' samples. This specimen consisted of whole blood, obtained in connection with sensitization to the hapten diphenylcyclopropenone (DPC). The CDR3 loop reads CASSPGPSSGYGYTF. DNA of the CDR3: TGTGCCAGCAGCCCCGGCCCAAGCTCCGGCTATGGCTACACCTTC.